The next 31 T cell receptor beta chains were all read from a single sample in a study of blood T cell repertoires in COVID-19. Clones were sequenced by immunoSEQ multiplex PCR, and TCRdb holds only the in-frame ones, with some missing. The table includes 200,000 to 300,000 clones, 86% detected once. Material: peripheral blood. Source of these receptors: an elderly man with acute or convalescent COVID-19.

The chain links TRBV19 to TRBJ1-6; 7 bases fit TRBD1. V lost 5 bases, J lost 8 bases, and 9 bases stayed unmatched. Germline CDR1 is LNHDA and CDR2 is SQIVND (reference sequence). The CDR3 covers 15 residues. CDR3 region: CASSSNRGEDSPLHF. The CDR3 DNA sequence: TGTGCCAGTAGTTCAAACAGGGGTGAGGATTCACCCCTCCACTTT.

The genes are TRBV5-5 and TRBJ2-2; TRBD2 might be the D (5 bases). The CDR3 loop spans 15 amino acids. Per the germline V gene, CDR1 is SGHKS and CDR2 is YYEKEE (reference sequence). Trimming shortened V by 4 bases and J by 0 bases, and 10 bases separated the two germline ends. The CDR3 loop is CASSPSLTNTGELFF. CDR3 bases: TGTGCCAGCAGCCCTAGCCTCACGAACACCGGGGAGCTGTTTTTT.

This chain links TRBV6-5 with TRBJ1-1; no definite D call. Germline V CDR1 and CDR2: MNHEY, SVGAGI. This CDR3 comprises 11 residues. Trimming took off 10 bases at V and 2 bases at J, with 8 bases between the two ends. The CDR3 here is CATTPNTEAFF. DNA of the CDR3: TGTGCCACGACACCTAACACTGAAGCTTTCTTT.

The CDR3 DNA follows: TGCGCCAGCAGCCAGACACCGGGACAGGGAGCTATCTTGACGGGAAACACCATATATTTT. Translation gives CASSQTPGQGAILTGNTIYF. V and J are TRBV4-3 and TRBJ1-3, with 9 bases matching TRBD1. V shed 3 bases, J shed 4 bases, and the junction held 19 bases outside the gene matches. The V gene's germline CDR1 is LGHNA and CDR2 YSLEER. The CDR3 contains 20 residues.

The chain recombines TRBV7-9 with TRBJ2-1, with 11 bases fitting TRBD2. V lost 9 bases to trimming and J lost 5 bases; unmatched junction nucleotides: 12. The CDR3 runs 16 residues. The germline V gene has CDR1 SEHNR and CDR2 FQNEAQ (reference sequence). The CDR3 coding sequence is TGTGCCAGTACGCATGAACTAGCGGGAGTTAACAATGAGCAGTTCTTC. This encodes CASTHELAGVNNEQFF.

The rearrangement uses TRBV5-1 and TRBJ2-6; 7 bases agree with TRBD2. Germline V gene data show CDR1 as SGHRS and CDR2 as YFSETQ. CDR3 length equals 16 residues. With 5 bases clipped from V and 1 base from J, the junction kept 6 bases outside the gene matches. The CDR3 DNA reads as TGCGCCAGCAGTCCCAGGCGGGGGTCTGGGGCCAACGTCCTGACTTTC. The encoded protein is CASSPRRGSGANVLTF.

The rearrangement uses TRBV2 and TRBJ1-1; TRBD1 matches at 8 bases. After removal of 7 bases from V and 1 base from J, the junction contained 5 bases not matched to a gene. This CDR3 spans 14 amino acids. Germline V lookup: CDR1 SNHLY, CDR2 FYNNEI. CDR3 in DNA: TGTGCCAGCACTACGACAGGGGCGAACACTGAAGCTTTCTTT. This translates into CASTTTGANTEAFF.

The chain couples TRBV5-1 to TRBJ2-7; TRBD1 agrees at 11 bases. The V gene's germline CDR1 is SGHRS and CDR2 YFSETQ. The J segment lost 2 bases and the V segment lost 4 bases, leaving 5 bases of the junction unmatched. This CDR3 is 15 amino acids long. DNA of the CDR3: TGCGCCAGCAGCACGGGGACAGGGGGGGCCTACGAGCAGTACTTC. This sequence encodes CASSTGTGGAYEQYF.

This clone was detected only a few times. The chain combines TRBV6-6 with TRBJ1-2; 10 nucleotides match TRBD1. Germline CDR1 MNHNY, CDR2 SVGAGI (reference sequence). The length of the CDR3 is 16 residues. After removal of 9 bases from V and 1 base from J, the junction contained 11 bases not matched to a gene. CDR3: CASVRDRGNLNYGYTF. CDR3 bases: TGTGCCAGTGTCCGGGACAGGGGAAATCTTAACTATGGCTACACCTTC.

The rearrangement joins TRBV5-1 to TRBJ2-5; D is perhaps TRBD2 (6 bases). Germline V gives CDR1 SGHRS, CDR2 YFSETQ. The CDR3 sequence is 14 residues long. The ends were cut back, 0 bases at V and 8 bases at J, with 14 bases in the middle. The CDR3 is CASSLGGESATQYF. The CDR3 nucleotides are TGCGCCAGCAGCTTGGGGGGGGAGAGTGCCACCCAGTACTTC.

The chain is built from TRBV28 and TRBJ2-2; the D gene is possibly TRBD2 (7 bases). Germline CDR1 is MDHEN and CDR2 is SYDVKM. This CDR3 contains 17 residues. V was trimmed by 3 bases and J by 4 bases, leaving 18 bases between them. CDR3 in amino acids: CASSFRWGGRGTGELFF. In nucleotides, the CDR3 is TGTGCCAGCAGTTTTCGGTGGGGGGGGCGCGGCACCGGGGAGCTGTTTTTT.

The CDR3 loop reads CASTPTGTVGYTF. DNA of the CDR3: TGTGCCAGTACCCCGACAGGGACGGTTGGCTACACCTTC. This chain uses TRBV19 with TRBJ1-2; 7 bases map to TRBD1. CDR3 length equals 13 residues. CDR1 and CDR2 (germline): LNHDA, SQIVND (reference sequence). Trimming took 7 bases from V and 7 from J; bases not matched to a gene: 9.

The count of this clone is one. The DNA of the CDR3 is TGCGCCAGCAGCTTGCAGGGGGCGGGCACTGAAGCTTTCTTT. It is translated as CASSLQGAGTEAFF. This chain joins TRBV5-1 and TRBJ1-1; the match to TRBD1 covers 8 bases. Germline V gene data show CDR1 as SGHRS and CDR2 as YFSETQ. The CDR3 extends over 14 amino acids. V gave up 1 base and J gave up 4 bases; unmatched junction bases: 3.

DNA of the CDR3: TGTGCCACCCTAGGGGTGGGGGCCAACGTCCTGACTTTC. Amino acids: CATLGVGANVLTF. This sequence joins TRBV10-3 and TRBJ2-6; D possibly corresponds to TRBD1 (5 bases). Trimming removed 10 bases at V and 4 bases at J, with 11 bases between. CDR3 length: 13 amino acids. Germline CDR1 reads ENHRY; CDR2 reads SYGVKD.

The chain employs TRBV7-9 and TRBJ1-1; tentatively, D is TRBD1 (5 bases). The CDR3 runs to 14 residues. Trimming took off 0 bases at V and 7 bases at J, with 12 bases between the two ends. The germline V gene encodes CDR1 SEHNR and CDR2 FQNEAQ (reference sequence). This CDR3 is CASSLAGGEGEAFF. The CDR3, as DNA: TGTGCCAGCAGCTTAGCGGGAGGGGAGGGTGAAGCTTTCTTT.

This chain links TRBV6-2 or TRBV6-3 with TRBJ1-2; D is possibly TRBD1 (5 bases). The germline CDR1 and CDR2 sequences are MNHEY and SVGEGT. V shed 5 bases and J shed 4 bases, with 14 bases lying between them. The CDR3 covers 14 residues. The CDR3 DNA reads as TGTGCCAGCAGTCTTCGGGACTTGGGCTATGGCTACACCTTC. This codes for CASSLRDLGYGYTF.

CDR3 loop: CASSFGGFGSNQPQHF. CDR3 bases: TGTGCCAGCAGTTTTGGAGGGTTCGGCAGCAATCAGCCCCAGCATTTT. The chain couples TRBV28 to TRBJ1-5; D is uncertain. CDR3 length: 16 amino acids. The V end lost 3 bases, the J end lost 1 base, and 13 bases lay between the germline ends. In germline, CDR1 is MDHEN, CDR2 SYDVKM.

V is TRBV5-1 and J is TRBJ1-2; TRBD1 agrees at 7 bases. This CDR3 has 14 residues. CDR1 is SGHRS, CDR2 YFSETQ, per germline. The V segment lost 4 bases and the J segment 4 bases; nucleotides outside the gene matches: 7. Written as DNA, the CDR3 is TGCGCCAGCAGCCCCCGGGACAGCTCCTATGGCTACACCTTC. Its translation is CASSPRDSSYGYTF.

This clone was seen only once. The gene calls are TRBV7-9 and TRBJ2-6, with D maybe TRBD2 (5 bases). The CDR3 is made up of 15 amino acids. Germline CDR1 reads SEHNR; CDR2 reads FQNEAQ (reference sequence). V gave up 8 bases and J gave up 2 bases, with 13 bases separating them. CDR3: CASRGNIAGANVLTF. DNA for the CDR3: TGTGCCAGCCGGGGAAATATCGCTGGGGCCAACGTCCTGACTTTC.

The CDR3 bases are TGTGCCAGTAGTATGACAGATTCCTCTGAAAAACTGTTTTTT. Its translation is CASSMTDSSEKLFF. The rearrangement uses TRBV19 and TRBJ1-4, with D perhaps matching TRBD1 (5 bases). CDR1 and CDR2 from the germline V gene are LNHDA and SQIVND (reference sequence). The germline V and J ends were trimmed by 3 bases and 7 bases, with 12 bases remaining between them. CDR3 length equals 14 residues.

The chain uses TRBV7-2 and TRBJ2-2; TRBD2 aligns across 13 bases. CDR1 and CDR2 (germline): SGHTA, FQGNSA. CDR3 length: 17 residues. V lost 3 bases, J lost 5 bases, and 6 bases stayed unmatched. The CDR3 nucleotides read TGTGCCAGCAGCTTTGGACTAGCGGGGGTTGAAACCGGGGAGCTGTTTTTT. Amino acid sequence: CASSFGLAGVETGELFF.

The genes are TRBV5-6 and TRBJ2-7; TRBD2 matches 8 bases. V was clipped by 3 bases and J by 0 bases; unmatched bases: 8. CDR1 is SGHDT, CDR2 YYEEEE, per germline. CDR3 length: 16 residues. Written as DNA, the CDR3 is TGTGCCAGCAGCTCCATAGCGGGAACCGTCTCCTACGAGCAGTACTTC. It is translated as CASSSIAGTVSYEQYF.

The rearrangement links TRBV19 to TRBJ1-3; 8 bases line up with TRBD1. This CDR3 is 14 amino acids long. V was clipped by 6 bases and J by 4 bases; unmatched bases: 5. Germline V CDR1 and CDR2: LNHDA, SQIVND (reference sequence). The CDR3 region has the DNA TGTGCCAGTAGGGACAGGGTTTCCGGAAACACCATATATTTT. Translating it yields CASRDRVSGNTIYF.

The chain employs TRBV7-2 and TRBJ1-5; D ambiguous. This CDR3 is 16 amino acids long. Trimming took off 5 bases at V and 2 bases at J, with 16 bases between the two ends. Germline loops: CDR1 SGHTA, CDR2 FQGNSA. In DNA form, the CDR3 reads TGTGCCAGCAGCCCCAGACCCAGGAGGGGCAATCAGCCCCAGCATTTT. Translation: CASSPRPRRGNQPQHF.

The chain joins TRBV5-6 to TRBJ1-3; possibly TRBD1 for D (6 bases). Deletions cut 1 base from V and 0 bases from J, with 14 bases between. The V gene's germline CDR1 is SGHDT and CDR2 YYEEEE. This CDR3 has 17 residues. For the CDR3, the DNA is TGTGCCAGCAGCTTGAGGATTCGGACAGTCTCTGGAAACACCATATATTTT. It codes for CASSLRIRTVSGNTIYF.

The chain uses TRBV11-2 and TRBJ2-7, with TRBD1 matching 7 bases. V was pared by 0 bases and J by 7 bases, with 6 bases of the junction left unmatched. The CDR3 is made up of 14 amino acids. Per germline, CDR1 SGHAT and CDR2 FQNNGV. CDR3 residues: CASSLDPTGAEQYF. In DNA form, the CDR3 reads TGTGCCAGCAGCTTAGACCCCACAGGGGCTGAGCAGTACTTC.

This clone was detected only once. V usage is TRBV3-1 (or the pseudogene TRBV3-2) and J usage is TRBJ1-1; perhaps TRBD1 as D (6 bases). Germline V gives CDR1 LGHDT, CDR2 YNNKEL (reference sequence). The length of the CDR3 is 15 residues. The ends were cut back, 4 bases at V and 4 bases at J, with 16 bases in the middle. In nucleotides, the CDR3 is TGTGCCAGCAGCCGGCAGACAGGTCCGGGCACTGAAGCTTTCTTT. This sequence encodes CASSRQTGPGTEAFF.

This clone has a single count. V gene TRBV7-3 combines with J gene TRBJ2-1; 7 bases are shared with TRBD1. V was clipped by 5 bases and J by 8 bases; unmatched bases: 6. Germline V gene sequence: CDR1 SGHTA, CDR2 FQGTGA. The CDR3 is 13 residues long. CDR3 in amino acids: CASSGRQGDEQFF. CDR3 nucleotides: TGTGCCAGCAGCGGTAGGCAGGGGGATGAGCAGTTCTTC. Supplemented by reference TRBV7-3 and TRBJ2-1, the full variable domain reads GAGVSQTPSNKVTEKGKYVELRCDPISGHTALYWYRQSLGQGPEFLIYFQGTGAADDSGLPNDRFFAVRPEGSVSTLKIQRTERGDSAVYLCASSGRQGDEQFFGPGTRLTVL.

V usage is TRBV3-1 (or the pseudogene TRBV3-2) and J usage is TRBJ1-2, with D perhaps matching TRBD1 (6 bases). The V and J ends lost 8 bases and 4 bases respectively, with 14 bases between them. The CDR3 consists of 13 residues. Per the germline V gene, CDR1 is LGHDT and CDR2 is YNNKEL (reference sequence). CDR3 in amino acids: CASRVGGSYGYTF. CDR3 nucleotide sequence: TGTGCCAGCCGGGTAGGGGGATCCTATGGCTACACCTTC.

The J gene is TRBJ2-3, the V gene TRBV5-4; TRBD2 matches 13 bases. This CDR3 is built from 15 residues. The germline V gene encodes CDR1 SGHNT and CDR2 YYREEE (reference sequence). V dropped 2 bases and J dropped 5; count of bases not matched to a gene: 2. The CDR3 DNA reads TGTGCCAGCAGCTTAACTAGCGGGAGGGGAGATACGCAGTATTTT. This translates into CASSLTSGRGDTQYF.

V and J are TRBV7-9 and TRBJ2-3, with a possible D match to TRBD2 (6 bases). The CDR3 is 16 residues long. V lost 5 bases and J 3 bases, leaving 18 bases between the germline ends. CDR1 and CDR2 (germline): SEHNR, FQNEAQ (reference sequence). CDR3 amino acids: CASSPLLGGMTDTQYF. The CDR3 nucleotides are TGTGCCAGCAGCCCGCTACTGGGCGGGATGACAGATACGCAGTATTTT.